This T cell receptor beta chain was found in a study of T cells in Graves' hyperthyroidism and ophthalmopathy (dated by TCRdb to between 2018 and 2020). At the level of the whole study: Peripheral blood samples were taken at the time of initial diagnosis, prior to any treatment. After sampling, hyperthyroidism patients received methimazole starting at 30 mg daily, and ophthalmopathy patients received high-dose intravenous methylprednisolone. To identify TCR V-J signatures that set the groups apart, the researchers used a discovery cohort of 100 or so patients, made up of 43 with Graves' ophthalmopathy and about 60 with stable Graves' hyperthyroidism. Prospective prediction of ophthalmopathy was tested in an independent validation cohort of 18 to 20 hyperthyroidism patients and around 16 patients who later progressed to ophthalmopathy. Thyroid tissue and blood T-cell repertoires from roughly 6 Graves' hyperthyroidism patients were also compared in the study. The paper reports TCR Vbeta CDR3 sequencing of over 120 peripheral blood samples: 43 ophthalmopathy, approximately 74 hyperthyroidism and around 17 progressor patients. The roughly 91 discovery patients were randomly split 7:3 into training and test sets.

Stable Graves' hyperthyroidism was defined as no progression to ophthalmopathy during 18 months of follow-up. Hyperthyroidism patients were aged 18 to 65 years and newly diagnosed, with disease duration of less than 2 months. Exclusion was applied to patients with uncontrolled infections, other autoimmune diseases, pregnancy or lactation. Diagnoses relied on clinical symptoms, serum thyroxine and TRAb, thyroid ultrasound and orbital computed tomography. Ficoll-Paque density gradient centrifugation was used to isolate PBMCs from 10 ml of fresh peripheral blood. Total RNA was extracted using Trizol reagent, and RNA quality was assessed on an Agilent 2100 Bioanalyzer. The TCR beta CDR3 regions were amplified from RNA transcripts. The TCR CDR3 was subjected to a first round of RT-PCR using the HTBI primer set and the Qiagen OneStep RT-PCR kit. Libraries were constructed in a second round of multiplex PCR, after which size selection and purification were performed. Paired-end sequencing of the libraries was performed with 100 bp reads on an Illumina HiSeq2000. In the authors' own workflow: SOAPnuke was used to process the raw data, throwing out any read that contained adapters or uncalled bases, had a mean Phred below 15, or lacked an exact constant-primer or identifier match. High-quality paired reads were merged with COPE v1.2.5, and unique nucleotide sequences were defined as clonotypes. MiTCR v1.1 was used to align the clonotypes against IMGT TRBV, TRBD and TRBJ reference segments. The analysis included only V-J combinations with a frequency above 0.0001, which together covered roughly 99% of the repertoires. The TCS score was defined as the ratio of F50 (clonal expansion) to E x V (chaos), calculated using BLOSUM62-based TCRdist between CDR3 peptides within each V-J. Welch's t-statistics and random forest reduced 514 V-J features to around 14, which were used in a naive Bayes classifier (R e1071). Clones were called with MiXCR by TCRdb after fastp trimmed the public reads at Q25, and only in-frame beta chains were retained. Under each unique CDR3 protein, matching rows form one entry showing the most common genes and DNA. These V and J calls are TCRdb output, not the study's own analysis. A total of 350,000 to 450,000 distinct CDR3 sequences appear in this sample, about 15% of them only once. The top ten constitute about 10% of the sample.

General conclusions and limits of the study: Ophthalmopathy was separated from stable hyperthyroidism by a 13 V-J signature model, with roughly 88% sensitivity and about 81% specificity obtained in cross-validation and 80%/75% obtained in testing. No statistical method was used to fix the sample size in advance, and group allocation was not hidden from the investigators. In validation, the model predicted progression to ophthalmopathy a median of 6.5 months before onset, with approximately 68% sensitivity and 72.22% specificity. Most expanded thyroid clonotypes (frequency above 0.001) were also detected in blood, suggesting blood repertoires may reflect thyroid immune responses.

CDR1 MNHEY and CDR2 SMNVEV are derived from the germline V gene (reference sequence). Trimming removed 6 bases from V and 2 bases from J, leaving 14 bases between the germline ends. The CDR3 has 14 amino acids, counting the end cysteine and phenylalanine. The only DNA kept is the CDR3, 42 bases in frame from the first base. This clonotype appeared many times. Its cognate antigen has yet to be identified. No much larger clone exists at a distance of one base, and base qualities are not known. The V gene is TRBV27 and the J gene is TRBJ2-7; no D gene can be assigned with confidence. Specimen: blood. The TCR sequence derives from an older woman with Graves' hyperthyroidism. CDR3 sequence: CASSYISAPYEQYF. The sequenced DNA: TGTGCCAGCAGCTATATATCGGCCCCCTACGAGCAGTACTTC.